The TCR beta chain under discussion was sequenced for a study of blood T cell repertoires in COVID-19. At the level of the study: From the United States, Italy and Spain came samples of acute and convalescent COVID-19. T cells, B-cell-depleted T cells, or PBMCs supplied cDNA or gDNA.

This clone turned up a few times. As handled by the study authors: Quantification of nucleated cells was approximated via reference gene primer amplification. TCRdb's table, derived via immunoSEQ multiplex PCR, lists solely in-frame clones and lacks some. The V and J calls and clone size come from that table; D and trimming were worked out from the DNA. Here the sample spans 100,000 to 150,000 clones, roughly three quarters being singletons. The V segment lost 5 bases and the J segment 6 bases; nucleotides outside the gene matches: 6. CDR1 and CDR2 (germline): KGHSH, LQKENI. The CDR3 totals 13 residues.

This chain links TRBV18 with TRBJ2-7; 8 positions agree with TRBD1. The sample was peripheral blood. The origin of this receptor is a woman in her seventies with acute or convalescent COVID-19. CDR3 region: CASSGGQAGEQYF. In DNA form, the CDR3 reads TGTGCCAGCTCAGGGGGACAGGCCGGCGAGCAGTACTTC.